Only a few counts were recorded for the clone carrying this TCR beta chain. This specimen comes from a study of response to subunit inactivated influenza vaccine. The CDR3 length is 14 residues. V lost 3 bases, J lost 2 bases, and 9 bases lay in between. CDR1 and CDR2 (germline): MDHEN, SYDVKM. In TCRdb, the RT-PCR reads were re-called with MiXCR into one record per CDR3 protein. The sample consists of around 650,000 distinct CDR3 sequences, more than 15% of them appearing once. This sample comprised PBMCs from blood, obtained 11 to 12 days after vaccination. The chain is built from TRBV28 and TRBJ2-3, with D hard to call. The sequence was collected from a man in his fifties who received an inactivated influenza vaccine. The CDR3 DNA reads as TGTGCCAGCAGTTTTGTTAGGTACACAGATACGCAGTATTTT. This encodes CASSFVRYTDTQYF.